These 16 T cell receptor beta chains were all obtained from the same sample, sequenced in a study of blood T cell repertoires in COVID-19. The repertoire was sequenced with immunoSEQ multiplex PCR; TCRdb's copy has only in-frame clones and lacks some. The repertoire holds roughly 120,000 clones, with roughly nine tenths as singletons. Sequenced sample: peripheral blood. The receptors were gathered from a man between 65 and 79 years old with active or convalescent COVID-19.

The chain couples TRBV2 to TRBJ1-4; 10 bases line up with TRBD1. In germline, CDR1 is SNHLY, CDR2 FYNNEI. The CDR3 length is 14 residues. Trimming at V came to 9 bases and at J to 3 bases, leaving 4 bases not matched to a gene. CDR3 DNA sequence: TGTGCCAGGGGGACAGGGGAATCTAATGAAAAACTGTTTTTT. It is translated as CARGTGESNEKLFF.

The V and J genes are TRBV7-2 and TRBJ1-4; D is unclear. CDR3 size: 12 residues. CDR1 is SGHTA, CDR2 FQGNSA, per germline. V was shortened by 2 bases and J by 10 bases, with 8 bases between the two germline ends. This chain's CDR3 is CASSLREGKLFF. The CDR3 region has the DNA TGTGCCAGCAGCTTAAGGGAGGGAAAACTGTTTTTT.

In this sample, this clone turned up a few times. The chain uses TRBV14 and TRBJ1-1; tentative D call: TRBD1 (6 bases). CDR3 size: 13 residues. Germline values: CDR1 SGHDN, CDR2 FVKESK. V was shortened by 2 bases and J by 4 bases, with 8 bases between the two germline ends. The DNA for the CDR3 is TGTGCCAGCAGCCAACAGGGGCCCACTGAAGCTTTCTTT. It encodes CASSQQGPTEAFF.

The chain couples TRBV24-1 to TRBJ2-7; TRBD1 matches at 8 bases. Germline values: CDR1 KGHDR, CDR2 SFDVKD. V was clipped by 2 bases and J by 7 bases; unmatched bases: 6. The CDR3 length is 14 residues. The CDR3 DNA follows: TGTGCCACCAGTGATTCAGGGGGCTTGGGGGAGCAGTACTTC. Translated, it gives CATSDSGGLGEQYF.

The chain is built from TRBV5-6 and TRBJ1-5, with 8 bases fitting TRBD1. The CDR3 is 15 residues long. V dropped 5 bases and J dropped 6; count of bases not matched to a gene: 10. CDR1 and CDR2 (germline): SGHDT, YYEEEE. The CDR3 protein is CASSQDRGGTQPQHF. In nucleotides, the CDR3 is TGTGCCAGCAGTCAAGACAGGGGAGGTACTCAGCCCCAGCATTTT.

The chain is built from TRBV4-1 and TRBJ2-5; 9 bases are shared with TRBD1. The V and J ends lost 4 bases and 7 bases, in that order; junction bases with no gene match: 13. The CDR3 length is 16 residues. In germline, CDR1 is MGHRA, CDR2 YSYEKL. In nucleotides, the CDR3 is TGCGCCAGCAGCCCGTTGACGGGACAGGGCCCCAGGACCCAGTACTTC. Translating it yields CASSPLTGQGPRTQYF.

This clone was detected only once. This rearrangement joins TRBV5-1 to TRBJ2-1; 11 nucleotides match TRBD2. CDR1 is SGHRS and CDR2 is YFSETQ in the germline V gene. CDR3 length: 15 residues. The V segment lost 3 bases and the J segment 4 bases; nucleotides outside the gene matches: 3. DNA of the CDR3: TGCGCCAGCAGCTCACTAGCGGGAGAGTACAATGAGCAGTTCTTC. It translates to CASSSLAGEYNEQFF.

The chain uses TRBV14 and TRBJ1-4; maybe TRBD1 (6 bases). Germline-derived CDR1 and CDR2 are SGHDN and FVKESK. The CDR3 spans 15 residues. Trimming took 0 bases from V and 13 from J, leaving 18 bases between them. CDR3 residues: CASSQESPGVGGLFF. DNA of the CDR3: TGTGCCAGCAGCCAAGAATCTCCAGGGGTTGGTGGACTGTTTTTT.

As regards this clone: The sample holds other DNA sequences that translate to the same CDR3. The CDR3 DNA follows: TGTGCCAGCTCACCTCTAGCGGTGTCCTACGAGCAGTACTTC. Its protein is CASSPLAVSYEQYF. The V and J genes are TRBV27 and TRBJ2-7; 7 bases are a match to TRBD2. The germline gives CDR1 MNHEY, CDR2 SMNVEV (reference sequence). V dropped 8 bases and J dropped 1; count of bases not matched to a gene: 8. The CDR3 consists of 14 residues.

V gene TRBV7-9 combines with J gene TRBJ2-7; D may be TRBD1 (5 bases). Trimming left V 4 bases short and J 0 bases short, with 13 bases between. From germline, CDR1 is SEHNR and CDR2 FQNEAQ (reference sequence). This CDR3 has 15 amino acids. The CDR3 sequence is CASSSTVSSSYEQYF. In DNA form, the CDR3 reads TGTGCCAGCAGCTCGACAGTGAGTAGCTCCTACGAGCAGTACTTC.

This chain connects TRBV28 to TRBJ2-1, with 9 positions matching TRBD1. J lost 0 bases, V lost 10 bases, and 13 bases had no gene match. CDR3 length equals 17 residues. The germline V gene encodes CDR1 MDHEN and CDR2 SYDVKM. The CDR3 sequence: CATLGQGRSSSYNEQFF. The CDR3 bases are TGTGCCACCTTGGGACAGGGAAGGTCAAGCTCCTACAATGAGCAGTTCTTC.

V usage is TRBV9 and J usage is TRBJ2-7; 7 positions agree with TRBD2. The junction had 11 bases not matched to a gene; V was cut back by 3 bases and J by 5 bases. CDR3 size: 15 residues. CDR1 SGDLS and CDR2 YYNGEE come from the germline V gene. The CDR3 coding sequence is TGTGCCAGCAGCGCCCAATCTGGCCGGGGGGACGAGCAGTACTTC. This gives the protein CASSAQSGRGDEQYF. Based on the CDR3 plus reference TRBV9 and TRBJ2-7, the full variable domain is DSGVTQTPKHLITATGQRVTLRCSPRSGDLSVYWYQQSLDQGLQFLIQYYNGEERAKGNILERFSAQQFPDLHSELNLSSLELGDSALYFCASSAQSGRGDEQYFGPGTRLTVT.

This clone showed up just once. V is TRBV3-1 (or the pseudogene TRBV3-2) and J is TRBJ2-1, with a weak D call TRBD1 (5 bases). V was shortened by 4 bases and J by 0 bases, with 7 bases between the two germline ends. Germline-derived CDR1 and CDR2 are LGHDT and YNNKEL (reference sequence). The CDR3 contains 14 residues. CDR3 nucleotide sequence: TGTGCCAGCAGCCGGGGCAGCTCCTACAATGAGCAGTTCTTC. Its translation: CASSRGSSYNEQFF.

V gene TRBV7-2 combines with J gene TRBJ1-2; perhaps TRBD1 as D (5 bases). The CDR3 loop spans 14 amino acids. V gave up 1 base and J gave up 8 bases, with 14 bases separating them. Per germline, CDR1 SGHTA and CDR2 FQGNSA. DNA of the CDR3: TGTGCCAGCAGCTTAGGGGGCGCCGGCGGAGGCTACACCTTC. It is translated as CASSLGGAGGGYTF.

This chain uses TRBV7-9 with TRBJ2-5; TRBD2 matches at 7 bases. Unmatched junction bases numbered 8, after V lost 8 bases and J lost 2 bases. Germline V gene data show CDR1 as SEHNR and CDR2 as FQNEAQ (reference sequence). The CDR3 sequence is 14 residues long. The CDR3 is CASPGREGQETQYF. CDR3 nucleotide sequence: TGTGCCAGCCCGGGGAGGGAAGGTCAAGAGACCCAGTACTTC. Looking up the rest from reference TRBV7-9 and TRBJ2-5 gives the full variable domain: DTGVSQNPRHKITKRGQNVTFRCDPISEHNRLYWYRQTLGQGPEFLTYFQNEAQLEKSRLLSDRFSAERPKGSFSTLEIQRTEQGDSAMYLCASPGREGQETQYFGPGTRLLVL.

The chain links TRBV4-1 to TRBJ1-5; no definite D call. The germline V gene encodes CDR1 MGHRA and CDR2 YSYEKL. CDR3 length equals 16 residues. Trimming cost V 2 bases and J 5 bases, with 16 bases left between them. CDR3 sequence (DNA): TGCGCCAGCAGCCAACCCTTCGGGATCCTTCATCAGCCCCAGCATTTT. Translation: CASSQPFGILHQPQHF.